The T cell receptor beta chain under discussion was sequenced for a study of blood T cell repertoires in COVID-19. Study background: The study drew acute and convalescent COVID-19 samples from the United States, Italy and Spain. Sources were T cells, B-cell-depleted T cells, or PBMCs; the material itself was cDNA or gDNA.

The data were produced by immunoSEQ multiplex PCR, yet TCRdb's version contains in-frame clones alone and is incomplete. The sample includes over 70,000 clones, about nine tenths of them seen just once. This CDR3 is 14 amino acids long. V was trimmed by 6 bases and J by 0 bases, leaving 11 bases between them. Germline V gives CDR1 ENHRY, CDR2 SYGVKD. The source material was peripheral blood. This chain uses TRBV10-3 with TRBJ1-1, with D uncertain. The receptor was isolated from an elderly woman with acute or convalescent COVID-19. CDR3: CAIRQPELNTEAFF. The CDR3 region has the DNA TGTGCCATCAGGCAACCGGAGCTGAACACTGAAGCTTTCTTT.